This entry lists 14 T cell receptor beta chains sequenced from one sample in a study of T-cell memory formation after mild COVID-19 listed by TCRdb under 2021. The method was 5' RACE. Sequencing was performed on an Illumina NovaSeq 6000. TCRdb itself trimmed the public reads at Q25 with fastp, ran MiXCR and retained productive beta chains. Identical CDR3 protein sequences are pooled into one entry, listed with their most common genes and DNA. In all, the sample holds 450,000 or so distinct CDR3 sequences, and around 25% of those were seen once. 9.5% to 15% of the sample belongs to the ten largest clones. The specimen was PBMCs or a T cell subset sorted from them (not recorded which). All receptors come from an adult woman who had mild COVID-19 (a few samples of this study predate the infection). The sample titles of this study are shuffled in the database, so cell type and time point are left out; the donor was told from shared clones.

The chain employs TRBV5-1 and TRBJ2-6, with 10 bases identical to TRBD1. The CDR3 runs 20 residues. From germline, CDR1 is SGHRS and CDR2 YFSETQ. The junction had 16 bases not matched to a gene; V was cut back by 4 bases and J by 3 bases. Here the CDR3 reads CASSPERQGARLGGANVLTF. The CDR3 DNA is TGCGCCAGCAGCCCGGAAAGACAGGGGGCGCGTCTCGGTGGGGCCAACGTCCTGACTTTC.

The chain couples TRBV5-5 to TRBJ1-5, with TRBD1 matching 8 bases. J gave up 7 bases and V 4 bases, and 10 bases lay outside the gene matches. CDR3 length equals 15 residues. Looked up from germline, CDR1 is SGHKS and CDR2 is YYEKEE (reference sequence). The DNA of the CDR3 is TGTGCCAGCAGCGCGAACCAGGGGGCCCGGCAGCCCCAGCATTTT. It translates to CASSANQGARQPQHF.

The chain employs TRBV28 and TRBJ2-7; 7 nucleotides match TRBD2. Per the germline V gene, CDR1 is MDHEN and CDR2 is SYDVKM. The CDR3 runs to 17 residues. Trimming at V came to 5 bases and at J to 0 bases, leaving 13 bases not matched to a gene. CDR3 nucleotides: TGTGCCAGCAGTGCCCTTTTGGGAGGGACGAGCTCCTACGAGCAGTACTTC. Its protein is CASSALLGGTSSYEQYF.

This clonotype came up many times. DNA of the CDR3: TGCGCCAGCAGCTTGGACAGGGGGACAGATACGCAGTATTTT. This codes for CASSLDRGTDTQYF. The chain couples TRBV5-1 to TRBJ2-3; 8 nucleotides line up with TRBD1. The junction had 0 bases not matched to a gene; V was cut back by 0 bases and J by 3 bases. The CDR3 is 14 residues long. CDR1 and CDR2 from the germline V gene are SGHRS and YFSETQ.

This clonotype came up many times. Relative to the germline gene, one junction end is altered; a read error may explain this. This chain links TRBV5-1 with TRBJ2-5; 7 bases are a match to TRBD1. The CDR3 sequence is 14 residues long. Germline loops: CDR1 SGHRS, CDR2 YFSETQ. The chain's CDR3 is CASSPGTAQETQYF. CDR3 nucleotide sequence: TGTGCCAGCAGCCCTGGGACAGCGCAAGAGACCCAGTACTTC.

For the CDR3, the DNA is TGTGCCAGCAGTCCCCAGACAGGCTACGAGCAGTACTTC. Translating it yields CASSPQTGYEQYF. This rearrangement joins TRBV12-3 or TRBV12-4 to TRBJ2-7, with D possibly matching TRBD1 (6 bases). The CDR3 extends over 13 amino acids. The V end was cut by 5 bases, the J end by 3 bases, with 11 bases between.

The chain links TRBV7-2 to TRBJ2-7; 8 bases align to TRBD2. Germline CDR1 and CDR2: SGHTA and FQGNSA. V shed 1 base, J shed 3 bases, and the junction held 2 bases outside the gene matches. This CDR3 has 14 residues. CDR3 DNA sequence: TGTGCCAGCAGCTTAGTACTAGCGGACTACGAGCAGTACTTC. It translates to CASSLVLADYEQYF.

CDR3 loop: CATSAGQYLGDTGELFF. The CDR3 region has the DNA TGTGCCACCAGTGCTGGACAGTACCTAGGGGACACCGGGGAGCTGTTTTTT. V gene TRBV24-1 combines with J gene TRBJ2-2; TRBD1 is a possible D gene (6 bases). CDR3 length: 17 residues. The germline CDR1 and CDR2 sequences are KGHDR and SFDVKD. Between the trimmed V and J ends, which lost 5 bases and 3 bases, there was a span of 18 bases.

For this clonotype: Given a much more abundant clone one base away, this may be a read error. This chain uses TRBV6-5 with TRBJ1-2; 8 bases agree with TRBD1. The V gene's germline CDR1 is MNHEY and CDR2 SVGAGI. The length of the CDR3 is 14 residues. V shed 7 bases, J shed 4 bases, and the junction held 8 bases outside the gene matches. The CDR3 DNA reads as TGTGCCAGCACCACAGGGGGAAGGGCCTATGGCTACACCTTC. This sequence encodes CASTTGGRAYGYTF.

This clonotype was seen only a few times. The chain employs TRBV5-6 and TRBJ2-5; no reliable D call. This CDR3 spans 13 amino acids. Between the trimmed V and J ends, which lost 1 base and 5 bases, there was a span of 9 bases. CDR1 is SGHDT and CDR2 is YYEEEE in the germline V gene. Here the CDR3 DNA reads TGTGCCAGCAGCTTGCGAGGATGGGAGACCCAGTACTTC. Translation gives CASSLRGWETQYF.

The chain carries TRBV15 and TRBJ2-7; 8 positions agree with TRBD1. The germline V gene has CDR1 LNHNV and CDR2 YYDKDF (reference sequence). The length of the CDR3 is 19 residues. Trimming at V came to 0 bases and at J to 0 bases, leaving 13 bases not matched to a gene. As DNA, the CDR3 is TGTGCCACCAGCAGAGATAAAAGTTTTAGGACAGGGCTCTCCTACGAGCAGTACTTC. Translating it yields CATSRDKSFRTGLSYEQYF.

This clonotype has just a few counts. The gene calls are TRBV9 and TRBJ1-1, with a possible D match to TRBD1 (6 bases). Germline CDR1 reads SGDLS; CDR2 reads YYNGEE. Trimming left V 3 bases short and J 9 bases short, with 21 bases between. The CDR3 consists of 15 residues. The CDR3 coding sequence is TGTGCCAGCAGCGGAGGGGGTGAAGGTTGGGGAAAAGCTTTCTTT. Encoded protein: CASSGGGEGWGKAFF.

The chain has TRBV20-1 and TRBJ1-5; D might be TRBD1 (5 bases). The CDR3 is 12 residues long. Trimming pared 3 bases from V and 5 bases from J, leaving 8 bases between. The germline V gene encodes CDR1 DFQATT and CDR2 SNEGSKA (reference sequence). This chain's CDR3 is CSASRGDQPQHF. CDR3 in DNA: TGCAGTGCTAGCCGGGGGGATCAGCCCCAGCATTTT.

The chain recombines TRBV7-8 with TRBJ2-7; 8 nucleotides line up with TRBD1. V lost 5 bases, J lost 5 bases, and 5 bases stayed unmatched. CDR1 and CDR2 from the germline V gene are SGHVS and FQNEAQ. The CDR3 is 13 residues long. The CDR3 spells CASSEDRAHEQYF. In DNA, the CDR3 is TGTGCCAGCAGCGAGGACAGGGCCCACGAGCAGTACTTC.